This T cell receptor beta chain was observed in a study of technical replicates of blood from several donors (dated by TCRdb to 2017 to 2019). V ends up 3 bases short and J 6 bases short, with an unmatched junction base count of 9. Reading from cysteine to phenylalanine, the CDR3 counts 16 amino acids. The CDR3 DNA has 48 bases and is translated from base 1. The germline V gene specifies SGHAT as CDR1 and FQNNGV as CDR2. The method was the immunoSEQ multiplex PCR assay. In TCRdb, the immuneACCESS table is reduced to in-frame sequences with V and J assigned. These tables do not hold every clone; where another copy was compared, an unresolved V gene accounts for under half, and the others remain unexplained. The sample table lists tens of thousands of clones, around 96% of them with a count of one. The ten largest clones add up to 0.37% of the sample. Comment on this clone: Its binding antigen is unknown. Base quality data are lacking; no much larger clone is found one base away.

Here the chain combines TRBV11-2 and TRBJ1-3; 9 nucleotides in the junction match TRBD1. The sequenced material came from T cells isolated from PBMCs. The receptor comes from a human donor in good health. The base sequence is TGTGCCAGCAGCTTTTCACGAGGACAGGGGCTAAACACCATATATTTT. Its translation is CASSFSRGQGLNTIYF.